The clone carrying this T cell receptor (beta chain) was found a few times. The target antigen is unknown. Since all of the isolated RNA was reverse transcribed, expressed TCRB transcripts were what got sequenced. Data came from immunoSEQ multiplex PCR; TCRdb stores just in-frame clones and leaves some out. The table shows approximately 150,000 clones, with 10% occurring only once. The data derive from a study of beta chain features in type 1 diabetes. The study's findings and limits: All four CD4+ subsets of Type 1 diabetes patients contained TCRB CDR3s that were moderately but significantly shorter. Among type 1 diabetes patients, VDJ junctions had fewer insertions and more deletions. The naive, central memory and Treg TCRB repertoires of patients appeared to be more similar to one another than those of healthy donors.

The germline V gene encodes CDR1 MNHNS and CDR2 SASEGT. This CDR3 is built from 17 residues. V lost 5 bases to trimming and J lost 0 bases; unmatched junction nucleotides: 12. This chain joins TRBV6-1 and TRBJ1-1; 7 bases match TRBD1. The origin of this receptor is a man in his late teens or twenties in good health. Material for sequencing was naive CD4+ T cells from blood. The CDR3 is CASSQGPHRGMNTEAFF. DNA for the CDR3: TGTGCCAGCAGTCAAGGGCCACACAGGGGCATGAACACTGAAGCTTTCTTT.